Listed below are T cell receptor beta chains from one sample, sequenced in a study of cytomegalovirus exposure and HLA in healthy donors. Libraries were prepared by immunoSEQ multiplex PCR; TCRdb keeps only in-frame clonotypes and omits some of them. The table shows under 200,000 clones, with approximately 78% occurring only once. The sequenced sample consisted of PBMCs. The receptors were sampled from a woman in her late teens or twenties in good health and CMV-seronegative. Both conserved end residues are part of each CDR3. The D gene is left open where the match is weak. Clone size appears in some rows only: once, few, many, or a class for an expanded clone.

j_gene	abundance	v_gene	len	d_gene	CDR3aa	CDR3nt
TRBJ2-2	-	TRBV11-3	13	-	CASSLDPSGELFF	TGTGCCAGCAGCTTAGACCCCTCTGGGGAGCTGTTTTTT
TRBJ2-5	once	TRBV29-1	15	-	CSVELLAPYQETQYF	TGCAGCGTTGAACTCTTAGCGCCTTACCAAGAGACCCAGTACTTC
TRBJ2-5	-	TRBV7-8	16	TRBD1	CASSLVGTGGAVTQYF	TGTGCCAGCAGCTTAGTCGGGACAGGGGGGGCGGTGACCCAGTACTTC
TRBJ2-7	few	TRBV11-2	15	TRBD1	CASSRWAGGSSEQYF	TGTGCCAGCAGCCGGTGGGCAGGGGGCTCGAGCGAGCAGTACTTC
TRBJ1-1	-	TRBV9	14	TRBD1	CASSGQGANTEAFF	TGTGCCAGCAGCGGACAGGGGGCGAACACTGAAGCTTTCTTT
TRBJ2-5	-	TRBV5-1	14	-	CASAWGGAWETQYF	TGCGCCAGCGCATGGGGTGGGGCGTGGGAGACCCAGTACTTC
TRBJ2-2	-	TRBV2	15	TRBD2	CASSPRLAGGPELFF	TGTGCCAGCAGTCCAAGACTAGCGGGAGGGCCTGAGCTGTTTTTT
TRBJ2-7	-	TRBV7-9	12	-	CASSWDIYEQYF	TGTGCCAGCAGCTGGGACATCTACGAGCAGTACTTC
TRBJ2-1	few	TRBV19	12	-	CASSTGMTEQFF	TGTGCCAGTAGTACCGGGATGACTGAGCAGTTCTTC
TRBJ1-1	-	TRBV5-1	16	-	CASSFSGRLPNTEAFF	TGCGCCAGCAGCTTCTCAGGCCGTCTACCGAACACTGAAGCTTTCTTT
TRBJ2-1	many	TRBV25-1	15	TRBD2	CASSEGGRAGDEQFF	TGTGCCAGCAGTGAGGGCGGGAGGGCCGGGGATGAGCAGTTCTTC
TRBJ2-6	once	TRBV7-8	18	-	CASSLGQVALSGANVLTF	TGTGCCAGCAGCTTAGGGCAGGTCGCCCTCTCTGGGGCCAACGTCCTGACTTTC
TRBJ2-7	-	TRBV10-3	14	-	CAISETQSEKAKYF	TGTGCCATCAGTGAAACCCAAAGCGAGAAAGCGAAGTACTTC
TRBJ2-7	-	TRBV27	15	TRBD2	CASSLSSGRVYEQYF	TGTGCCAGCAGTTTGAGTAGCGGGAGGGTCTACGAGCAGTACTTC
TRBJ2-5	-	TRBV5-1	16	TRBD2	CASSLLASGAQETQYF	TGCGCCAGCAGCTTGTTAGCTAGCGGGGCTCAAGAGACCCAGTACTTC
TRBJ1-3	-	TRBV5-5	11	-	CASSLQNTIYF	TGTGCCAGCAGCTTGCAAAACACCATATATTTT
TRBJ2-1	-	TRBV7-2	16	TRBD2	CASSLGGTSGRNEQFF	TGTGCCAGCAGCTTAGGTGGGACTAGCGGGAGAAATGAGCAGTTCTTC
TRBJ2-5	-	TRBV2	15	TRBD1	CASRNRGLYQETQYF	TGTGCCAGCAGGAACAGGGGGCTGTACCAAGAGACCCAGTACTTC
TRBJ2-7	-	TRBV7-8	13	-	CASSLGRGNEQYF	TGTGCCAGCAGCTTAGGTCGGGGAAACGAGCAGTACTTC
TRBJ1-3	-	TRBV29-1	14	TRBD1	CSVVDRASGNTIYF	TGCAGCGTTGTTGACAGGGCCTCTGGAAACACCATATATTTT
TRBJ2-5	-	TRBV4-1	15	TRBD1	CASSQDWGQAETQYF	TGCGCCAGCAGCCAAGATTGGGGACAGGCGGAGACCCAGTACTTC
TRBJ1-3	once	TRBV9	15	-	CASSTPGGFGNTIYF	TGTGCCAGCAGCACACCTGGGGGGTTCGGAAACACCATATATTTT
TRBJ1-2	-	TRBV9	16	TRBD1	CASSVELGQGKRGYTF	TGTGCCAGCAGCGTAGAATTGGGACAGGGTAAACGTGGCTACACCTTC
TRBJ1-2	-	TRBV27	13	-	CASSLREGYGYTF	TGTGCCAGCAGTTTACGGGAGGGCTATGGCTACACCTTC
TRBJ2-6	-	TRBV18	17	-	CASSPRGTPPGANVLTF	TGTGCCAGCTCACCCAGGGGAACCCCCCCTGGGGCCAACGTCCTGACTTTC
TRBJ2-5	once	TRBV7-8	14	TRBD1	CASSLWTGAETQYF	TGTGCCAGCAGCTTATGGACAGGGGCGGAGACCCAGTACTTC
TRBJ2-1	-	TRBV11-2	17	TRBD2	CASSFVAVGTTYNEQFF	TGTGCCAGCAGCTTCGTCGCGGTGGGGACTACCTACAATGAGCAGTTCTTC
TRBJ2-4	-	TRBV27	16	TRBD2	CATRRTGRLAGNIQYF	TGTGCCACACGACGCACCGGACGACTAGCAGGAAACATTCAGTACTTC
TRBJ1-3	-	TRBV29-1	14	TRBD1	CSAATGVRGNTIYF	TGCAGCGCCGCTACAGGGGTACGTGGAAACACCATATATTTT
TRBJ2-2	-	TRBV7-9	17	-	CASSFRLLGRHTGELFF	TGTGCCAGCAGCTTCAGACTCCTCGGTCGGCACACCGGGGAGCTGTTTTTT
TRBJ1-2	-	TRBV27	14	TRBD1	CASSSRDRAGGYTF	TGTGCCAGCAGTTCACGAGACAGGGCCGGCGGCTACACCTTC
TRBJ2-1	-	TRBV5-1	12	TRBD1	CASTRDRDEQFF	TGCGCCAGCACCCGGGACAGGGATGAGCAGTTCTTC
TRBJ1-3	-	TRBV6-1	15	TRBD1	CASSVRQGARNTIYF	TGTGCCAGCAGTGTGAGACAGGGGGCTAGAAACACCATATATTTT
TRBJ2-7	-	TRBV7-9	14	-	CASSLARATYEQYF	TGTGCCAGCAGCTTAGCCCGTGCTACCTACGAGCAGTACTTC
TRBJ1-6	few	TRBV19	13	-	CASSAQTGPPLHF	TGTGCCAGTAGTGCGCAGACAGGCCCACCCCTCCACTTT
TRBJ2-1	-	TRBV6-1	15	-	CASIPGEGSYNEQFF	TGTGCCAGCATCCCAGGGGAGGGTTCCTACAATGAGCAGTTCTTC
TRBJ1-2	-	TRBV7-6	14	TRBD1	CASSQQGVGYGYTF	TGTGCCAGCAGTCAACAGGGGGTCGGCTATGGCTACACCTTC
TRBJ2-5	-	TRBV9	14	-	CASSVTDYQETQYF	TGTGCCAGCAGCGTTACTGACTACCAAGAGACCCAGTACTTC
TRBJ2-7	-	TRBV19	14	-	CASSSSRGTYEQYF	TGTGCCAGTAGTTCGTCAAGGGGGACCTACGAGCAGTACTTC